The 25 T cell receptor beta chains presented below share a single source sample, sequenced in a study of shared clonotypes between healthy human individuals. Selected positively for CCR7 and CD45RO-negative, naive CD8 cells excluded terminally differentiated effector memory CD45RA+ cells. Sequenced by immunoSEQ multiplex PCR; TCRdb stores in-frame clones only, minus some. This repertoire shows 550,000 to 750,000 clones, roughly 96% found once; its top ten account for less than 0.13%. The sample taken for sequencing was naive CD8+ T cells sorted from blood. These receptors originate from a woman in her 30s in good health.

The rearrangement joins TRBV30 to TRBJ1-3, with D hard to call. Trimming took off 1 base at V and 0 bases at J, with 13 bases between the two ends. This CDR3 region has 16 residues. In germline, CDR1 is GTSNPN, CDR2 SVGIG (reference sequence). The CDR3 sequence is CAWSDDLRASGNTIYF. As DNA, the CDR3 is TGTGCCTGGAGTGACGACTTAAGAGCCTCTGGAAACACCATATATTTT.

The chain combines TRBV19 with TRBJ1-5; TRBD1 matches at 12 bases. After removal of 5 bases from V and 6 bases from J, the junction contained 5 bases not matched to a gene. The germline CDR1 and CDR2 sequences are LNHDA and SQIVND (reference sequence). CDR3 length equals 15 residues. The CDR3 nucleotides are TGTGCCAGTAGTCCGGGACAGGGGGCAGGTCAGCCCCAGCATTTT. Protein sequence: CASSPGQGAGQPQHF.

The V call is TRBV5-6, the J call TRBJ2-7, with 10 bases matching TRBD2. The length of the CDR3 is 14 residues. Trimming at V came to 5 bases and at J to 2 bases, leaving 4 bases not matched to a gene. Germline V gene sequence: CDR1 SGHDT, CDR2 YYEEEE. For the CDR3, the DNA is TGTGCCAGCAGAAGGACTAGCGGAGCCTACGAGCAGTACTTC. Its protein product is CASRRTSGAYEQYF.

This clone was picked up a small number of times. The rearrangement links TRBV6-5 to TRBJ2-1; D not certain. Trimming pared 0 bases from V and 10 bases from J, leaving 7 bases between. The germline V gene encodes CDR1 MNHEY and CDR2 SVGAGI. The CDR3 is 12 residues long. The CDR3 is CASSYSNSEQFF. CDR3 nucleotide sequence: TGTGCCAGCAGTTACTCGAATAGCGAGCAGTTCTTC.

This clone was recorded a few times. V and J are TRBV7-9 and TRBJ1-1, with unresolved D. The CDR3 extends over 11 amino acids. The V gene's germline CDR1 is SEHNR and CDR2 FQNEAQ (reference sequence). Trimming left V 3 bases short and J 6 bases short, with 5 bases between. CDR3 DNA: TGTGCCAGCAGCTTGAGCGCTGAAGCTTTCTTT. This codes for CASSLSAEAFF. Full variable domain (missing parts from reference TRBV7-9 and TRBJ1-1): DTGVSQNPRHKITKRGQNVTFRCDPISEHNRLYWYRQTLGQGPEFLTYFQNEAQLEKSRLLSDRFSAERPKGSFSTLEIQRTEQGDSAMYLCASSLSAEAFFGQGTRLTVV.

V is TRBV27 and J is TRBJ1-5, with 7 bases lining up with TRBD1. The CDR3 is made up of 14 amino acids. The germline CDR1 and CDR2 sequences are MNHEY and SMNVEV (reference sequence). V lost 4 bases and J lost 7; bases outside the gene matches: 7. Here the CDR3 reads CASSSTGDPQPQHF. The CDR3 DNA is TGTGCCAGCAGTTCAACAGGGGATCCCCAGCCCCAGCATTTT.

This chain connects TRBV4-1 to TRBJ2-3, with D tentatively TRBD2 (6 bases). V was trimmed by 8 bases and J by 1 base, leaving 7 bases between them. This CDR3 region has 12 residues. CDR1 is MGHRA, CDR2 YSYEKL, per germline. CDR3: CASASGTDTQYF. The CDR3 DNA sequence: TGCGCCAGCGCTAGCGGCACAGATACGCAGTATTTT.

The J gene is TRBJ1-5, the V gene TRBV5-5, with TRBD1 matching 9 bases. The CDR3 sequence is 15 residues long. Germline assignment: CDR1 SGHKS and CDR2 YYEKEE (reference sequence). J gave up 4 bases and V 0 bases, and 2 bases lay outside the gene matches. As DNA, the CDR3 is TGTGCCAGCAGCTTGGGCGGGACAGGGAATCAGCCCCAGCATTTT. Translated: CASSLGGTGNQPQHF. Looking up the rest from reference TRBV5-5 and TRBJ1-5 gives the full variable domain: DAGVTQSPTHLIKTRGQQVTLRCSPISGHKSVSWYQQVLGQGPQFIFQYYEKEERGRGNFPDRFSARQFPNYSSELNVNALLLGDSALYLCASSLGGTGNQPQHFGDGTRLSIL.

V gene TRBV7-9 combines with J gene TRBJ1-1; 7 bases fit TRBD1. The germline CDR1 and CDR2 sequences are SEHNR and FQNEAQ (reference sequence). The V gene end was trimmed by 6 bases and the J gene end by 4 bases; junction bases not matched to a gene: 5. This CDR3 is built from 13 residues. The CDR3 DNA follows: TGTGCCAGCAGAACCAGGGGGTCCACTGAAGCTTTCTTT. Protein product: CASRTRGSTEAFF.

The chain combines TRBV2 with TRBJ1-1; 12 positions match TRBD1. Germline CDR1 SNHLY, CDR2 FYNNEI. Trimming removed 8 bases from V and 4 bases from J; junction bases left unmatched: 8. The CDR3 is made up of 15 amino acids. CDR3 residues: CASSGTGGMGTEAFF. The CDR3 DNA is TGTGCCAGCTCCGGGACAGGGGGCATGGGCACTGAAGCTTTCTTT.

This chain links TRBV11-2 with TRBJ2-7; tentatively, D is TRBD1 (6 bases). Germline CDR1 reads SGHAT; CDR2 reads FQNNGV. This CDR3 is 15 amino acids long. V gave up 1 base and J gave up 2 bases, with 12 bases separating them. For the CDR3, the DNA is TGTGCCAGCAGCTTAGTTGGGCGACAGGCCTACGAGCAGTACTTC. Its protein product is CASSLVGRQAYEQYF.

V gene TRBV7-9 combines with J gene TRBJ1-4; TRBD1 matches 7 bases. V gave up 5 bases and J gave up 6 bases; unmatched junction bases: 6. Germline lookup yields CDR1 SEHNR and CDR2 FQNEAQ (reference sequence). The CDR3 has 14 residues. CDR3 amino acids: CASSPTGKDEKLFF. The CDR3 region has the DNA TGTGCCAGCAGCCCGACAGGGAAAGATGAAAAACTGTTTTTT.

The J gene is TRBJ1-2, the V gene TRBV5-5, with 9 positions matching TRBD1. Trimming cost V 4 bases and J 0 bases; bases outside gene matches: 7. This CDR3 has 16 amino acids. Germline-derived CDR1 and CDR2 are SGHKS and YYEKEE (reference sequence). CDR3 nucleotide sequence: TGTGCCAGCAGCGAACGGGACAGGGCTGCTAACTATGGCTACACCTTC. Amino acids: CASSERDRAANYGYTF.

J is TRBJ2-7 and V is TRBV27; D possibly uses TRBD1 or TRBD2 (5 bases each). V lost 4 bases, J lost 2 bases, and 15 bases lay in between. The CDR3 loop spans 15 amino acids. Looked up from germline, CDR1 is MNHEY and CDR2 is SMNVEV (reference sequence). The CDR3 reads CASSSGRLTPYEQYF. The CDR3 coding sequence is TGTGCCAGCAGTTCGGGACGCCTTACACCCTACGAGCAGTACTTC.

The chain combines TRBV11-2 with TRBJ2-2; 10 positions match TRBD2. The CDR3 is 15 amino acids. V lost 5 bases to trimming and J lost 5 bases; unmatched junction nucleotides: 5. CDR1 and CDR2 from the germline V gene are SGHAT and FQNNGV. CDR3 protein: CASSPSSGRTGELFF. The CDR3 bases are TGTGCCAGCAGCCCATCTAGCGGGAGAACCGGGGAGCTGTTTTTT.

V is TRBV6-5 and J is TRBJ1-3; the D is unclear. V shed 4 bases and J shed 0 bases, with 7 bases lying between them. The CDR3 contains 14 residues. Germline V gives CDR1 MNHEY, CDR2 SVGAGI. Here the CDR3 reads CASSLSSSGNTIYF. CDR3 bases: TGTGCCAGCAGTTTGTCTAGCTCTGGAAACACCATATATTTT.

The chain links TRBV7-7 to TRBJ1-1; the D is unclear. This CDR3 is built from 13 residues. V was clipped by 2 bases and J by 7 bases, with 11 bases between them. Germline V lookup: CDR1 SSHAT, CDR2 FNYEAQ (reference sequence). The CDR3 coding sequence is TGTGCCAGCAGCTTACGGGCTGGGAGTGAAGCTTTCTTT. Protein: CASSLRAGSEAFF. Full variable domain (remainder filled in from reference TRBV7-7 and TRBJ1-1): GAGVSQSPRYKVTKRGQDVTLRCDPISSHATLYWYQQALGQGPEFLTYFNYEAQPDKSGLPSDRFSAERPEGSISTLTIQRTEQRDSAMYRCASSLRAGSEAFFGQGTRLTVV.

The chain couples TRBV9 to TRBJ2-7; 9 bases fit TRBD2. Germline CDR1 reads SGDLS; CDR2 reads YYNGEE. The trim removed 4 bases at V and 7 bases at J, leaving 12 bases unmatched. CDR3 size: 15 residues. CDR3: CASSMGLASAEEQYF. In DNA form, the CDR3 reads TGTGCCAGCAGCATGGGACTAGCCTCGGCTGAAGAGCAGTACTTC.

This chain uses TRBV19 with TRBJ2-1, with TRBD1 identical over 7 bases. V shed 5 bases, J shed 2 bases, and the junction held 6 bases outside the gene matches. Germline assignment: CDR1 LNHDA and CDR2 SQIVND (reference sequence). CDR3 size: 15 residues. The CDR3, as DNA: TGTGCCAGTAGTGCTACAGGGGACGCCTACAATGAGCAGTTCTTC. Protein sequence: CASSATGDAYNEQFF.

This chain uses TRBV5-4 with TRBJ1-2; TRBD1 is a possible D gene (5 bases). In germline, CDR1 is SGHNT, CDR2 YYREEE (reference sequence). V lost 1 base and J 4 bases, leaving 11 bases between the germline ends. The CDR3 is 14 amino acids. The CDR3 DNA reads TGTGCCAGCAGCTTGAAGGGAGGGGCCTATGGCTACACCTTC. It codes for CASSLKGGAYGYTF.

The rearrangement links TRBV29-1 to TRBJ2-7, with TRBD2 matching over 11 bases. The germline gives CDR1 SQVTM, CDR2 ANQGSEA. The V and J ends lost 6 bases and 0 bases, in that order; junction bases with no gene match: 16. The CDR3 loop spans 18 amino acids. CDR3 coding DNA: TGCAGCGTAGCCGGTTTGGGACTAGCGGCGAGGAGCTCCTACGAGCAGTACTTC. It specifies CSVAGLGLAARSSYEQYF.

The chain links TRBV5-1 to TRBJ2-1, with 9 bases lining up with TRBD1. Germline V gives CDR1 SGHRS, CDR2 YFSETQ. The V and J ends lost 0 bases and 6 bases, in that order; junction bases with no gene match: 4. The length of the CDR3 is 15 residues. The CDR3 loop reads CASSLGTGARNEQFF. CDR3 in DNA: TGCGCCAGCAGCTTGGGGACAGGGGCCCGCAATGAGCAGTTCTTC.

The chain joins TRBV19 to TRBJ2-7; possibly TRBD1 for D (6 bases). Germline CDR1 reads LNHDA; CDR2 reads SQIVND (reference sequence). V was clipped by 5 bases and J by 6 bases, with 14 bases between them. There are 13 residues in the CDR3. The CDR3 nucleotides are TGTGCCAGTAGTTTTTCAGGGGCGGGCGAGCAGTACTTC. This encodes CASSFSGAGEQYF.

This chain links TRBV30 with TRBJ2-7; 7 nucleotides align to TRBD1. CDR1 GTSNPN and CDR2 SVGIG come from the germline V gene (reference sequence). The CDR3 is 13 amino acids. J lost 2 bases, V lost 4 bases, and 5 bases had no gene match. Here the CDR3 DNA reads TGTGCCTGGACCTACGGGACAGCCTACGAGCAGTACTTC. Translating gives CAWTYGTAYEQYF.

The chain uses TRBV9 and TRBJ2-7, with D possibly TRBD1 on 5 matching bases. There are 13 residues in the CDR3. Deletions cut 4 bases from V and 2 bases from J, with 10 bases between. Germline CDR1 and CDR2: SGDLS and YYNGEE. The CDR3 spells CASSRDSTYEQYF. The CDR3 DNA follows: TGTGCCAGCAGCCGAGACAGTACCTACGAGCAGTACTTC.